Following are 23 T cell receptor beta chains from one sample sequenced in a study of blood T cell repertoires in COVID-19. Sequencing was performed with immunoSEQ multiplex PCR; in TCRdb, only in-frame clones are kept and a portion is missing. The sample consists of over 250,000 clones, more than 85% of them appearing once. Sequencing used peripheral blood. The origin of the receptors is a person between 18 and 35 years old with COVID-19, enrolled during active disease.

The J gene is TRBJ2-5, the V gene TRBV18; the D gene is possibly TRBD2 (5 bases). Germline assignment: CDR1 KGHSH and CDR2 LQKENI. CDR3 length: 13 amino acids. V was trimmed by 3 bases and J by 5 bases, leaving 10 bases between them. In nucleotides, the CDR3 is TGTGCCAGCTCACCCGTAGCGACGGAGACCCAGTACTTC. Its translation is CASSPVATETQYF.

The rearrangement uses TRBV6-6 and TRBJ1-1, with D hard to call. The CDR3 is made up of 14 amino acids. Germline loops: CDR1 MNHNY, CDR2 SVGAGI (reference sequence). V was clipped by 2 bases and J by 2 bases, with 9 bases between them. CDR3 residues: CASSYAEINTEAFF. CDR3 bases: TGTGCCAGCAGTTACGCGGAAATTAACACTGAAGCTTTCTTT.

This clone was detected only once. This sequence joins TRBV11-2 and TRBJ2-7; D possibly corresponds to TRBD2 (5 bases). From germline, CDR1 is SGHAT and CDR2 FQNNGV. The CDR3 spans 15 residues. Trimming removed 1 base at V and 4 bases at J, with 14 bases between. CDR3 region: CASSLVPATGYEQYF. DNA for the CDR3: TGTGCCAGCAGCTTAGTGCCCGCCACGGGGTACGAGCAGTACTTC.

The chain employs TRBV5-1 and TRBJ2-5; a possible D gene is TRBD2 (6 bases). There are 14 residues in the CDR3. With 0 bases removed from V and 5 bases from J, the gap between germline ends came to 11 bases. In germline, CDR1 is SGHRS, CDR2 YFSETQ. The CDR3 spells CASSLARGRETQYF. The CDR3, as DNA: TGCGCCAGCAGCTTGGCGCGGGGAAGGGAGACCCAGTACTTC.

This clone showed up just once. This chain joins TRBV2 and TRBJ1-5; D is unclear. V was trimmed by 4 bases and J by 11 bases, leaving 30 bases between them. The germline CDR1 and CDR2 sequences are SNHLY and FYNNEI. This CDR3 is 18 amino acids long. The CDR3: CASSVLQAQGAGRSAQHF. For the CDR3, the DNA is TGTGCCAGCAGTGTCCTCCAGGCGCAAGGCGCGGGAAGATCAGCCCAGCATTTT.

This chain links TRBV13 with TRBJ2-7, with D tentatively TRBD1 (5 bases). Germline-derived CDR1 and CDR2 are PRHDT and FYEKMQ (reference sequence). The ends were cut back, 2 bases at V and 4 bases at J, with 18 bases in the middle. The CDR3 is 16 residues long. As DNA, the CDR3 is TGTGCCAGCAGCTTAACATTCTTGGGGCGTAGGTACGAGCAGTACTTC. Its translation: CASSLTFLGRRYEQYF.

The V and J genes are TRBV2 and TRBJ2-5, with 13 bases matching TRBD2. Per the germline V gene, CDR1 is SNHLY and CDR2 is FYNNEI. J gave up 5 bases and V 1 base, and 10 bases lay outside the gene matches. CDR3 length: 18 residues. The CDR3: CASSEVGLAGEEGETQYF. The CDR3 coding sequence is TGTGCCAGCAGTGAAGTTGGACTAGCGGGAGAGGAGGGGGAGACCCAGTACTTC. Based on the CDR3 plus reference TRBV2 and TRBJ2-5, the full variable domain is EPEVTQTPSHQVTQMGQEVILRCVPISNHLYFYWYRQILGQKVEFLVSFYNNEISEKSEIFDDQFSVERPDGSNFTLKIRSTKLEDSAMYFCASSEVGLAGEEGETQYFGPGTRLLVL.

The V gene is TRBV27, the J gene TRBJ1-5; D unclear. Trimming took 4 bases from V and 6 from J, leaving 16 bases between them. The CDR3 extends over 15 amino acids. In germline, CDR1 is MNHEY, CDR2 SMNVEV (reference sequence). The CDR3 bases are TGTGCCAGCAGTTCTCAGACGGCGGTCGGTCAGCCCCAGCATTTT. Protein sequence: CASSSQTAVGQPQHF.

V usage is TRBV5-1 and J usage is TRBJ2-7; 7 bases are a match to TRBD2. Germline trimming cut 4 bases from V and 1 base from J; bases unmatched to any gene: 8. Germline assignment: CDR1 SGHRS and CDR2 YFSETQ. This CDR3 is built from 15 residues. In nucleotides, the CDR3 is TGCGCCAGCAGCCCTCCGGGCGGGAGTTCCTACGAGCAGTACTTC. This gives the protein CASSPPGGSSYEQYF.

This clone appeared once. The J gene is TRBJ2-1, the V gene TRBV5-4; D is uncertain. The germline V gene has CDR1 SGHNT and CDR2 YYREEE (reference sequence). V was trimmed by 2 bases and J by 2 bases, leaving 11 bases between them. The CDR3 runs 15 residues. The CDR3 reads CASSLSDIPYNEQFF. Here the CDR3 DNA reads TGTGCCAGCAGCTTATCTGACATTCCCTACAATGAGCAGTTCTTC.

A single count supports this clone. The rearrangement uses TRBV5-4 and TRBJ1-2; 7 positions match TRBD1. The CDR3 loop spans 13 amino acids. The V gene's germline CDR1 is SGHNT and CDR2 YYREEE (reference sequence). V shed 4 bases and J 8 bases; nucleotides not matched to a gene: 8. The CDR3 loop reads CASSGGQFVGYTF. The CDR3, as DNA: TGTGCCAGCAGCGGGGGACAGTTTGTCGGCTACACCTTC.

The genes are TRBV10-3 and TRBJ2-3, with a possible D match to TRBD1 (6 bases). Germline loops: CDR1 ENHRY, CDR2 SYGVKD. The length of the CDR3 is 15 residues. V shed 6 bases and J shed 0 bases, with 13 bases lying between them. CDR3 DNA: TGTGCCATCAGACTGGACAGCTCTAGCACAGATACGCAGTATTTT. Translated, it gives CAIRLDSSSTDTQYF.

J is TRBJ1-4 and V is TRBV6-5, with 7 bases that match TRBD1. Germline lookup yields CDR1 MNHEY and CDR2 SVGAGI. The V segment lost 6 bases and the J segment 5 bases; nucleotides outside the gene matches: 6. The CDR3 is 14 amino acids. CDR3 residues: CASRGGQRNEKLFF. CDR3 sequence (DNA): TGTGCCAGCAGGGGGGGACAGAGAAATGAAAAACTGTTTTTT.

This chain connects TRBV5-4 to TRBJ1-4; D call uncertain. The CDR3 runs to 15 residues. Germline lookup yields CDR1 SGHNT and CDR2 YYREEE (reference sequence). The V end was cut by 3 bases, the J end by 5 bases, with 14 bases between. CDR3 loop: CASSSYGNANEKLFF. CDR3 nucleotides: TGTGCCAGCAGCTCGTACGGGAACGCGAATGAAAAACTGTTTTTT. Combining the CDR3 with reference TRBV5-4 and TRBJ1-4 gives the whole variable domain ETGVTQSPTHLIKTRGQQVTLRCSSQSGHNTVSWYQQALGQGPQFIFQYYREEENGRGNFPPRFSGLQFPNYSSELNVNALELDDSALYLCASSSYGNANEKLFFGSGTQLSVL.

The chain carries TRBV20-1 and TRBJ2-7; D is unclear. The CDR3 runs to 11 residues. V shed 6 bases and J shed 6 bases, with 12 bases lying between them. The germline V gene encodes CDR1 DFQATT and CDR2 SNEGSKA (reference sequence). The CDR3 reads CSARVEFEQYF. CDR3 bases: TGCAGTGCCCGCGTGGAGTTCGAGCAGTACTTC.

V usage is TRBV10-3 and J usage is TRBJ2-1; 7 bases align to TRBD2. The V gene's germline CDR1 is ENHRY and CDR2 SYGVKD. The CDR3 is made up of 14 amino acids. With V trimmed by 2 bases and J by 7 bases, 5 bases remained unmatched. CDR3 amino acids: CAISEALAVNEQFF. The DNA of the CDR3 is TGTGCCATCAGTGAGGCGCTAGCGGTGAATGAGCAGTTCTTC.

The chain employs TRBV7-2 and TRBJ2-7, with 8 bases identical to TRBD1. Germline CDR1 SGHTA, CDR2 FQGNSA. The CDR3 is made up of 14 amino acids. The V and J ends lost 5 bases and 2 bases, in that order; junction bases with no gene match: 5. CDR3 residues: CASSPWTGTYEQYF. Written as DNA, the CDR3 is TGTGCCAGCAGCCCCTGGACAGGGACCTACGAGCAGTACTTC. The entire variable domain, with the rest obtained from reference TRBV7-2 and TRBJ2-7, is as follows: GAGVSQSPSNKVTEKGKDVELRCDPISGHTALYWYRQSLGQGLEFLIYFQGNSAPDKSGLPSDRFSAERTGGSVSTLTIQRTQQEDSAVYLCASSPWTGTYEQYFGPGTRLTVT.

The V call is TRBV28, the J call TRBJ1-5; D perhaps matches TRBD1 (5 bases). The CDR3 totals 13 residues. The germline gives CDR1 MDHEN, CDR2 SYDVKM. Trimming left V 5 bases short and J 7 bases short, with 12 bases between. The CDR3 is CASSARGRQPQHF. The CDR3 region has the DNA TGTGCCAGCAGTGCAAGGGGTAGGCAGCCCCAGCATTTT. The full variable domain, its missing parts supplied by reference TRBV28 and TRBJ1-5, is DVKVTQSSRYLVKRTGEKVFLECVQDMDHENMFWYRQDPGLGLRLIYFSYDVKMKEKGDIPEGYSVSREKKERFSLILESASTNQTSMYLCASSARGRQPQHFGDGTRLSIL.

This chain uses TRBV10-1 with TRBJ2-3, with 8 bases identical to TRBD2. This CDR3 is 15 amino acids long. Germline V gives CDR1 WNHNN, CDR2 SYGVQD (reference sequence). Trimming removed 3 bases from V and 4 bases from J; junction bases left unmatched: 6. CDR3 coding DNA: TGCGCCAGCAGTGACCCGGGAGGGAGGGCAGATACGCAGTATTTT. Translated: CASSDPGGRADTQYF.

The chain carries TRBV4-2 and TRBJ1-1; D gene unclear. The V and J ends lost 4 bases and 1 base respectively, with 7 bases between them. The CDR3 runs to 13 residues. The germline V gene encodes CDR1 LGHNA and CDR2 YNFKEQ. CDR3 loop: CASSPLGNTEAFF. The CDR3 DNA is TGTGCCAGCAGCCCCCTCGGGAACACTGAAGCTTTCTTT.

The chain carries TRBV25-1 and TRBJ1-2, with D possibly being TRBD1 (5 bases). This CDR3 is built from 15 residues. The germline V gene has CDR1 MGHDK and CDR2 SYGVNS. V was clipped by 0 bases and J by 8 bases, with 16 bases between them. The CDR3 region has the DNA TGTGCCAGCAGTGAATATATGGCCAGGGAGGAGGGCTACACCTTC. This encodes CASSEYMAREEGYTF.

The chain combines TRBV7-6 with TRBJ2-2; TRBD2 might be the D (5 bases). The germline gives CDR1 SGHVS, CDR2 FNYEAQ. With 5 bases removed from V and 4 bases from J, the gap between germline ends came to 17 bases. The CDR3 is made up of 16 amino acids. In DNA, the CDR3 is TGTGCCAGCAGCCCCCGAGGTAGCGACCCCACCGGGGAGCTGTTTTTT. Amino acids: CASSPRGSDPTGELFF.

The V call is TRBV19, the J call TRBJ2-2; D uncertain. Germline V gene lookup returns CDR1 LNHDA and CDR2 SQIVND (reference sequence). This CDR3 is 16 amino acids long. V was clipped by 1 base and J by 0 bases, with 9 bases between them. CDR3 in amino acids: CASSIVGGTNTGELFF. The CDR3 DNA reads as TGTGCCAGTAGTATAGTAGGCGGAACGAACACCGGGGAGCTGTTTTTT.